The 27 T cell receptor beta chains listed next were all sequenced from one sample in a study of post-analysis software for immune sequencing data (dated by TCRdb to 2015 to 2017). The paper as a whole reports these results and caveats: Significantly higher frequencies in patients than in controls were found for roughly 5 TRBV segments, including TRBV5-6, TRBV5-1 and TRBV20-1.

Receptors were amplified or captured by PCR. This sample was sequenced with an Illumina HiSeq 2500. To reduce PCR and sequencing biases, unique molecular identifiers were built into the TCR beta cDNA libraries. The public reads were reanalyzed by TCRdb: fastp trimming at Q25, MiXCR alignment, in-frame beta chains only. Rows are unified per CDR3 protein, each entry keeping the most common DNA and genes. This sample lists about 400,000 distinct CDR3 sequences; less than 40% were detected once. The ten largest clones add up to under 15% of the sample. These receptors lack a known antigen. Sequenced input: blood. The receptor source for this set is a girl under 18 with multiple sclerosis.

There are a few counts of this clonotype. The chain couples TRBV30 to TRBJ2-7; D is possibly TRBD2 (5 bases). V was trimmed by 4 bases and J by 5 bases, leaving 12 bases between them. The germline V gene encodes CDR1 GTSNPN and CDR2 SVGIG (reference sequence). The CDR3 covers 12 residues. The CDR3 DNA reads as TGTGCCTGGACCCCCGGGGTGAACGAGCAGTACTTC. As protein: CAWTPGVNEQYF. The variable domain in full, with the rest retrieved from reference TRBV30 and TRBJ2-7, is SQTIHQWPATLVQPVGSPLSLECTVEGTSNPNLYWYRQAAGRGLQLLFYSVGIGQISSEVPQNLSASRPQDRQFILSSKKLLLSDSGFYLCAWTPGVNEQYFGPGTRLTVT.

The V gene is TRBV5-1, the J gene TRBJ2-3; 8 bases map to TRBD2. The CDR3 totals 15 residues. The germline V gene has CDR1 SGHRS and CDR2 YFSETQ. The V gene end was trimmed by 2 bases and the J gene end by 3 bases; junction bases not matched to a gene: 5. CDR3 coding DNA: TGCGCCAGCAGCTTACAGCGGGGGCCAACAGATACGCAGTATTTT. Protein sequence: CASSLQRGPTDTQYF.

Comment on this clonotype: One end of the junction varies from germline; a read error may be responsible. The V gene is TRBV12-3 or TRBV12-4, the J gene TRBJ1-4, with 9 bases aligning to TRBD1. The CDR3 has 16 residues. CDR3 sequence: CASSPGTGSVNEKRFF. The CDR3 coding sequence is TGTGCCAGCAGTCCCGGGACAGGGTCGGTTAATGAAAAACGGTTTTTT.

The table lists this clonotype with a few counts. This sequence joins TRBV4-2 and TRBJ2-7; 9 bases are a match to TRBD1. This CDR3 spans 16 amino acids. Germline assignment: CDR1 LGHNA and CDR2 YNFKEQ. Trimming removed 0 bases from V and 3 bases from J; junction bases left unmatched: 6. The CDR3: CASSQEPGQGVYEQYF. The CDR3 region has the DNA TGTGCCAGCAGCCAAGAACCGGGACAGGGAGTCTACGAGCAGTACTTC.

This chain joins TRBV10-3 and TRBJ2-5; D is unclear. V was clipped by 2 bases and J by 7 bases, with 11 bases between them. CDR1 is ENHRY, CDR2 SYGVKD, per germline. The CDR3 is made up of 13 amino acids. The CDR3 protein is CAISEGGPGTQYF. CDR3 DNA sequence: TGTGCCATCAGTGAGGGCGGCCCAGGGACCCAGTACTTC.

The gene calls are TRBV20-1 and TRBJ2-3, with TRBD2 matching 11 bases. The junction had 9 bases not matched to a gene; V was cut back by 6 bases and J by 1 base. From germline, CDR1 is DFQATT and CDR2 SNEGSKA (reference sequence). The CDR3 is made up of 16 amino acids. The CDR3 spells CSALKGTSGGTDTQYF. DNA of the CDR3: TGCAGTGCGCTAAAGGGGACTAGCGGAGGCACAGATACGCAGTATTTT.

This clonotype was observed a handful of times. This chain links TRBV20-1 with TRBJ1-6, with TRBD1 identical over 10 bases. The trim removed 1 base at V and 8 bases at J, leaving 5 bases unmatched. This CDR3 is 15 amino acids long. In germline, CDR1 is DFQATT, CDR2 SNEGSKA (reference sequence). The CDR3 is CSARATGTGDSPLHF. As DNA, the CDR3 is TGCAGTGCTAGAGCCACCGGGACAGGGGATTCACCCCTCCACTTT.

This rearrangement joins TRBV29-1 to TRBJ2-1; 14 bases align to TRBD2. Looked up from germline, CDR1 is SQVTM and CDR2 is ANQGSEA. The CDR3 loop spans 14 amino acids. Losses at the gene ends were 7 bases for V and 4 bases for J; bases not matched to a gene: 3. The CDR3 DNA sequence: TGCAGCGGGACTAGCGGGGGGATGTACAATGAGCAGTTCTTC. Its protein product is CSGTSGGMYNEQFF.

V gene TRBV4-2 combines with J gene TRBJ2-3; 7 nucleotides line up with TRBD2. Trimming removed 4 bases from V and 2 bases from J; junction bases left unmatched: 6. CDR3 length equals 15 residues. Per germline, CDR1 LGHNA and CDR2 YNFKEQ. CDR3 sequence reads: CASSRSGDPTDTQYF. CDR3 sequence (DNA): TGTGCCAGCAGCCGGAGCGGGGACCCCACAGATACGCAGTATTTT.

Concerning this clonotype: A read error may produce the germline difference seen at one junction end. The rearrangement links TRBV7-2 to TRBJ2-1; D is perhaps TRBD2 (7 bases). Germline V gene lookup returns CDR1 SGHTA and CDR2 FQGNSA. The CDR3 extends over 17 amino acids. CDR3 nucleotides: TGTGCCAGCAGCGCTGACGGGGGGCGCCCGCTGGGCAATGAGCGGTTCTTC. This gives the protein CASSADGGRPLGNERFF. The whole variable domain, remainder taken from reference TRBV7-2 and TRBJ2-1, is GAGVSQSPSNKVTEKGKDVELRCDPISGHTALYWYRQSLGQGLEFLIYFQGNSAPDKSGLPSDRFSAERTGGSVSTLTIQRTQQEDSAVYLCASSADGGRPLGNERFFGPGTRLTVL.

The chain combines TRBV7-9 with TRBJ2-7, with 7 bases lining up with TRBD1. The CDR3 spans 16 residues. J was trimmed by 2 bases and V by 1 base; bases with no gene match: 8. Germline CDR1 SEHNR, CDR2 FQNEAQ (reference sequence). CDR3 DNA sequence: TGTGCCAGCAGCTTAGTCAGGGGGATTAGGGCCTACGAGCAGTACTTC. Translation: CASSLVRGIRAYEQYF.

This clonotype was detected only a few times. This rearrangement joins TRBV5-1 to TRBJ1-4; 8 positions match TRBD1. CDR3 length: 15 residues. Germline-derived CDR1 and CDR2 are SGHRS and YFSETQ. V dropped 4 bases and J dropped 6; count of bases not matched to a gene: 8. CDR3 nucleotides: TGCGCCAGCAGCCTGACAGGGGCGAGAGATGAAAAACTGTTTTTT. Translation gives CASSLTGARDEKLFF.

This clonotype was picked up a small number of times. This chain joins TRBV20-1 and TRBJ2-3, with a tentative D call TRBD1 (6 bases). The CDR3 sequence is 14 residues long. Trimming left V 7 bases short and J 2 bases short, with 16 bases between. The germline CDR1 and CDR2 sequences are DFQATT and SNEGSKA (reference sequence). CDR3 protein: CSVEQGSDTDTQYF. Here the CDR3 DNA reads TGCAGTGTTGAACAGGGAAGCGACACAGATACGCAGTATTTT.

This clonotype was recorded only once. Here the CDR3 omits its conserved ending phenylalanine or tryptophan, so a read error is the likely source. This chain links TRBV7-9 with TRBJ1-5; the D is unclear. The CDR3 extends over 14 amino acids. The germline V and J ends were trimmed by 3 bases and 4 bases, with 10 bases remaining between them. Looked up from germline, CDR1 is SEHNR and CDR2 is FQNEAQ (reference sequence). The CDR3 spells CASSFSSGNQPQHC. The CDR3 bases are TGTGCCAGCAGCTTTAGTTCCGGAAATCAGCCCCAGCATTGT.

This rearrangement joins TRBV7-9 to TRBJ2-1, with D possibly TRBD2 on 6 matching bases. The CDR3 totals 17 residues. From germline, CDR1 is SEHNR and CDR2 FQNEAQ (reference sequence). V was clipped by 7 bases and J by 0 bases, with 19 bases between them. The CDR3 here is CASTYGRGVLSYNEQFF. The CDR3 DNA sequence: TGTGCCAGCACCTACGGTCGCGGGGTTCTCTCCTACAATGAGCAGTTCTTC.

The chain is built from TRBV20-1 and TRBJ1-5; 7 positions agree with TRBD1. This CDR3 comprises 14 residues. The junction had 5 bases not matched to a gene; V was cut back by 5 bases and J by 1 base. CDR1 is DFQATT, CDR2 SNEGSKA, per germline (reference sequence). CDR3 sequence (DNA): TGCAGTGCTCTCAGGGGGATCAGCAATCAGCCCCAGCATTTT. It specifies CSALRGISNQPQHF.

This chain's CDR3 is CASSPGTDYQPQHF. The CDR3 coding sequence is TGTGCCAGCAGTCCCGGGACAGACTATCAGCCCCAGCATTTT. This chain uses TRBV28 with TRBJ1-5; 7 nucleotides agree with TRBD1. J was trimmed by 5 bases and V by 5 bases; bases with no gene match: 6. The CDR3 has 14 residues. Germline-derived CDR1 and CDR2 are MDHEN and SYDVKM.

The rearrangement joins TRBV7-2 to TRBJ2-5; 8 nucleotides match TRBD1. Germline CDR1 is SGHTA and CDR2 is FQGNSA. The CDR3 covers 15 residues. The junction had 14 bases not matched to a gene; V was cut back by 5 bases and J by 9 bases. The DNA of the CDR3 is TGTGCCAGCAGCGATGACAGGGGAGTGGCCAGGTCCCAGTACTTC. Translating gives CASSDDRGVARSQYF.

The chain couples TRBV7-2 to TRBJ2-5; possibly TRBD2 for D (5 bases). This CDR3 comprises 13 residues. Germline loops: CDR1 SGHTA, CDR2 FQGNSA. Trimming cost V 5 bases and J 10 bases, with 17 bases left between them. CDR3 DNA sequence: TGTGCCAGCAGCCCCGGTAGAGTCGGGGACCAGTACTTC. It is translated as CASSPGRVGDQYF.

This clonotype has only a few counts. The J gene is TRBJ2-2, the V gene TRBV28, with D hard to call. Trimming took off 6 bases at V and 6 bases at J, with 17 bases between the two ends. This CDR3 spans 15 amino acids. CDR1 is MDHEN, CDR2 SYDVKM, per germline. The CDR3 reads CASSSAQPGPGELFF. Here the CDR3 DNA reads TGTGCCAGCAGCTCTGCGCAGCCCGGACCCGGGGAGCTGTTTTTT. The full variable domain, completed using reference TRBV28 and TRBJ2-2, is DVKVTQSSRYLVKRTGEKVFLECVQDMDHENMFWYRQDPGLGLRLIYFSYDVKMKEKGDIPEGYSVSREKKERFSLILESASTNQTSMYLCASSSAQPGPGELFFGEGSRLTVL.

V is TRBV6-6 and J is TRBJ2-7; D possibly corresponds to TRBD1 (6 bases). The CDR3 has 13 amino acids. Trimming took 4 bases from V and 0 from J, leaving 7 bases between them. Germline assignment: CDR1 MNHNY and CDR2 SVGAGI (reference sequence). The DNA of the CDR3 is TGTGCCAGCAGTTGGGACACCTCCTACGAGCAGTACTTC. It translates to CASSWDTSYEQYF.

V gene TRBV2 combines with J gene TRBJ2-5; tentatively, D is TRBD1 or TRBD2 (5 bases each). Matching the DNA end better, TRBJ2-7 makes the J call doubtful. This CDR3 is 13 amino acids long. Germline CDR1 is SNHLY and CDR2 is FYNNEI. The CDR3 nucleotides are TGTGCCAGCAGCCGGGACGGTCTAAGCGAGCAGTACTTC. Encoded protein: CASSRDGLSEQYF.

V and J are TRBV7-9 and TRBJ1-1; D gene unclear. CDR3 length: 14 amino acids. V lost 3 bases to trimming and J lost 0 bases, with 8 bases between them. Germline V gene data show CDR1 as SEHNR and CDR2 as FQNEAQ (reference sequence). CDR3 residues: CASSFGRMNTEAFF. For the CDR3, the DNA is TGTGCCAGCAGCTTCGGCAGAATGAACACTGAAGCTTTCTTT. The full variable domain, rest sourced from reference TRBV7-9 and TRBJ1-1, is DTGVSQNPRHKITKRGQNVTFRCDPISEHNRLYWYRQTLGQGPEFLTYFQNEAQLEKSRLLSDRFSAERPKGSFSTLEIQRTEQGDSAMYLCASSFGRMNTEAFFGQGTRLTVV.

This clonotype was observed a few times. The V gene is TRBV3-1, the J gene TRBJ2-7; D remains ambiguous. The V gene lost 1 base and the J gene lost 3 bases, with 16 bases spanning the gap. The CDR3 spans 16 residues. From germline, CDR1 is LGHDT and CDR2 YNNKEL (reference sequence). Here the CDR3 DNA reads TGTGCCAGCAGCCAAGGGTGGTCCTACACTAACTACGAGCAGTACTTC. Amino acids: CASSQGWSYTNYEQYF.

This sequence joins TRBV12-3 or TRBV12-4 and TRBJ1-6; TRBD1 matches at 8 bases. This CDR3 region has 15 residues. Trimming cost V 6 bases and J 10 bases; bases outside gene matches: 11. For the CDR3, the DNA is TGTGCCAGCAGGCTCGGGGGGACAGGATACTCACCCCTCCACTTT. Protein: CASRLGGTGYSPLHF.

This chain links TRBV7-2 with TRBJ1-2, with 10 nucleotides matching TRBD1. The V gene's germline CDR1 is SGHTA and CDR2 FQGNSA. The V segment lost 5 bases and the J segment 8 bases; nucleotides outside the gene matches: 5. The CDR3 is 13 amino acids. The CDR3 nucleotides read TGTGCCAGCAGCCTCCGGGACAGGGGCGGCTACACCTTC. Its protein is CASSLRDRGGYTF.

This chain uses TRBV28 with TRBJ2-6; no reliable D call. Looked up from germline, CDR1 is MDHEN and CDR2 is SYDVKM. The V gene lost 4 bases and the J gene lost 0 bases, with 13 bases spanning the gap. CDR3 size: 17 residues. The CDR3 coding sequence is TGTGCCAGCAGTTCAACATATACTTCCTCTGGGGCCAACGTCCTGACTTTC. This sequence encodes CASSSTYTSSGANVLTF.